The clone carrying this T cell receptor beta chain was seen a handful of times. Its antigen is not identified. The sample originates from a study of T cells in Graves' hyperthyroidism and ophthalmopathy. Study-level findings and limits: A model built on 13 V-J features separated ophthalmopathy from stable hyperthyroidism.

TCR beta CDR3 region amplification was performed from RNA transcripts. A set of HTBI primers served as the primers for a first-round RT-PCR of the TCR CDR3. MiXCR was run by TCRdb on the multiplex PCR reads, yielding one entry per CDR3 protein. The sample has some 300,000 distinct CDR3 sequences; approximately 18% are singletons. Patients with uncontrolled infections, other autoimmune diseases, pregnancy or lactation were excluded. Each diagnosis drew on symptoms, thyroxine, TRAb, thyroid ultrasound and orbital computed tomography findings. The CDR3 is 12 residues long. The J segment lost 4 bases and the V segment lost 2 bases, leaving 2 bases of the junction unmatched. Germline CDR1 and CDR2: DFQATT and SNEGSKA (reference sequence).

The TCR sequence derives from a man aged 45 to 65 with Graves' ophthalmopathy. Input material: blood. V is TRBV20-1 and J is TRBJ2-7; TRBD1 matches at 7 bases. This CDR3 is CSARIRGYEQYF. The CDR3 coding sequence is TGCAGTGCTAGAATCAGGGGGTACGAGCAGTACTTC.